These T cell receptor beta chains were read from a single sample in a study of early T cells in non-severe SARS-CoV-2 infection. Each CDR3 protein gets one entry after TCRdb re-called the 5' RACE reads with MiXCR. The sample includes 65,000 to 95,000 distinct CDR3 sequences, over 9% of them seen just once. Sequenced input: whole blood. The receptors originated from an adult who was a healthcare worker with PCR-confirmed SARS-CoV-2 infection or an uninfected control (not recorded which). CDR3s include the opening cysteine and the closing phenylalanine or tryptophan. Fields, in order: V gene, clone size, D gene, J gene, CDR3 protein, CDR3 DNA. The D gene is left open where the match is weak. Part of the rows lack a size; the others show once, few, many or a class for expanded clones.

v_gene: TRBV30; abundance: many; d_gene: TRBD2; j_gene: TRBJ2-2; CDR3aa: CAWSVRGRDTGELFF; CDR3nt: TGTGCCTGGAGTGTACGGGGGAGGGATACCGGGGAGCTGTTTTTT
v_gene: TRBV18; abundance: many; d_gene: NA; j_gene: TRBJ1-1; CDR3aa: CATARWNTEAFF; CDR3nt: TGTGCCACCGCGAGGTGGAACACTGAAGCTTTCTTT
v_gene: TRBV7-9; abundance: few; d_gene: TRBD1; j_gene: TRBJ2-2; CDR3aa: CASRQGPGGELFF; CDR3nt: TGTGCCAGCCGACAGGGCCCCGGCGGGGAGCTGTTTTTT
v_gene: TRBV2; abundance: few; d_gene: NA; j_gene: TRBJ2-7; CDR3aa: CSYRALSYEQYF; CDR3nt: TGCTCCTACCGAGCCCTCTCCTACGAGCAGTACTTC
v_gene: TRBV5-1; abundance: NA; d_gene: NA; j_gene: TRBJ1-2; CDR3aa: CASSARDGSNYGYTF; CDR3nt: TGCGCCAGCAGCGCGAGGGACGGGAGTAACTATGGCTACACCTTC
v_gene: TRBV7-3; abundance: many; d_gene: NA; j_gene: TRBJ2-2; CDR3aa: CASSLKPGELFF; CDR3nt: TGTGCCAGCAGCTTAAAACCCGGGGAGCTGTTTTTT
v_gene: TRBV12-3/TRBV12-4; abundance: NA; d_gene: NA; j_gene: TRBJ2-5; CDR3aa: CASSLSTGHLGTQYF; CDR3nt: TGTGCCAGCAGCCTTAGCACCGGGCATCTTGGGACCCAGTACTTC
v_gene: TRBV5-6; abundance: many; d_gene: NA; j_gene: TRBJ2-1; CDR3aa: CASTLGNEQFF; CDR3nt: TGTGCCAGCACCCTTGGCAATGAGCAGTTCTTC
v_gene: TRBV18; abundance: many; d_gene: NA; j_gene: TRBJ1-1; CDR3aa: CASSPLGAGNTEAFF; CDR3nt: TGTGCCAGCTCACCACTGGGAGCTGGGAACACTGAAGCTTTCTTT
v_gene: TRBV7-3; abundance: many; d_gene: NA; j_gene: TRBJ2-2; CDR3aa: CASSQSAGSGELFF; CDR3nt: TGTGCCAGCAGTCAATCCGCGGGATCCGGGGAGCTGTTTTTT
v_gene: TRBV28; abundance: few; d_gene: NA; j_gene: TRBJ1-4; CDR3aa: CASSLSGGFNEKLFF; CDR3nt: TGTGCCAGCAGTTTGAGTGGCGGCTTTAATGAAAAACTGTTTTTT
v_gene: TRBV20-1; abundance: few; d_gene: NA; j_gene: TRBJ2-7; CDR3aa: CSVSTTNYEQYF; CDR3nt: TGCAGTGTTTCGACTACCAACTACGAGCAGTACTTC
v_gene: TRBV10-2; abundance: many; d_gene: NA; j_gene: TRBJ1-4; CDR3aa: CASSDMGREKLFF; CDR3nt: TGCGCCAGCAGTGACATGGGTAGAGAAAAACTGTTTTTT
v_gene: TRBV14; abundance: few; d_gene: NA; j_gene: TRBJ2-7; CDR3aa: CASSQEVARAREQYF; CDR3nt: TGTGCCAGCAGCCAAGAGGTAGCAAGGGCGCGCGAGCAGTACTTC
v_gene: TRBV29-1; abundance: many; d_gene: NA; j_gene: TRBJ2-7; CDR3aa: CSVALTATYEQYF; CDR3nt: TGCAGCGTTGCCCTGACGGCGACCTACGAGCAGTACTTC
v_gene: TRBV7-2; abundance: many; d_gene: TRBD1; j_gene: TRBJ2-3; CDR3aa: CASSPYTGGGTDTQYF; CDR3nt: TGTGCCAGCAGCCCTTACACAGGGGGTGGGACAGATACGCAGTATTTT
v_gene: TRBV7-9; abundance: NA; d_gene: NA; j_gene: TRBJ2-7; CDR3aa: CASSFVGPYEQYF; CDR3nt: TGTGCCAGCTCCTTTGTAGGGCCCTACGAGCAGTACTTC
v_gene: TRBV28; abundance: many; d_gene: TRBD1; j_gene: TRBJ2-7; CDR3aa: CASSPPNRGASYEQYF; CDR3nt: TGTGCCAGCAGCCCCCCTAACAGGGGCGCTTCCTACGAGCAGTACTTC
v_gene: TRBV24-1; abundance: many; d_gene: TRBD1; j_gene: TRBJ1-4; CDR3aa: CATSESGTVNEKLFF; CDR3nt: TGTGCCACCAGTGAATCCGGGACAGTTAATGAAAAACTGTTTTTT
v_gene: TRBV9; abundance: few; d_gene: NA; j_gene: TRBJ2-1; CDR3aa: CASNERDNEQFF; CDR3nt: TGTGCCAGCAACGAGCGAGACAATGAGCAGTTCTTC
v_gene: TRBV10-3; abundance: few; d_gene: TRBD2; j_gene: TRBJ2-3; CDR3aa: CAISESLTSGTDTQYF; CDR3nt: TGTGCCATCAGTGAATCTCTTACTAGCGGAACAGATACGCAGTATTTT
v_gene: TRBV10-3; abundance: many; d_gene: TRBD1; j_gene: TRBJ2-2; CDR3aa: CAISESAGQGTGELFF; CDR3nt: TGTGCCATCAGTGAGTCGGCGGGACAGGGGACCGGGGAGCTGTTTTTT
v_gene: TRBV7-2; abundance: many; d_gene: TRBD2; j_gene: TRBJ2-2; CDR3aa: CASSLTSGNTGELFF; CDR3nt: TGTGCCAGCAGCTTGACTAGCGGGAACACCGGGGAGCTGTTTTTT
v_gene: TRBV6-6; abundance: NA; d_gene: TRBD1; j_gene: TRBJ2-7; CDR3aa: CASSYSGTGPHEQYF; CDR3nt: TGTGCCAGCAGTTACTCTGGGACAGGACCCCACGAGCAGTACTTC
v_gene: TRBV20-1; abundance: few; d_gene: NA; j_gene: TRBJ2-7; CDR3aa: CSARREGQHRLSYEQYF; CDR3nt: TGCAGTGCTAGGAGGGAGGGACAGCATCGACTTTCTTACGAGCAGTACTTC
v_gene: TRBV29-1; abundance: many; d_gene: NA; j_gene: TRBJ1-1; CDR3aa: CSVGVANTEAFF; CDR3nt: TGCAGCGTTGGGGTCGCGAACACTGAAGCTTTCTTT
v_gene: TRBV28; abundance: few; d_gene: NA; j_gene: TRBJ2-1; CDR3aa: CASSPWTVYDNEQFF; CDR3nt: TGTGCCAGCAGTCCATGGACAGTATATGACAATGAGCAGTTCTTC
v_gene: TRBV28; abundance: NA; d_gene: NA; j_gene: TRBJ2-1; CDR3aa: CASKNLHPYNEQFF; CDR3nt: TGTGCCAGCAAAAACCTACACCCCTACAATGAGCAGTTCTTC
v_gene: TRBV27; abundance: many; d_gene: TRBD1; j_gene: TRBJ1-6; CDR3aa: CASSWTGRISPLHF; CDR3nt: TGTGCCAGCAGTTGGACAGGGCGAATTTCACCCCTCCACTTT
v_gene: TRBV27; abundance: many; d_gene: NA; j_gene: TRBJ2-2; CDR3aa: CASSFGIGELFF; CDR3nt: TGTGCCAGCAGTTTTGGGATCGGGGAGCTGTTTTTT
v_gene: TRBV5-8; abundance: many; d_gene: NA; j_gene: TRBJ2-5; CDR3aa: CASSQTGPNEGETQYF; CDR3nt: TGTGCCAGCAGCCAAACCGGACCCAATGAGGGAGAGACCCAGTACTTC
v_gene: TRBV5-4; abundance: few; d_gene: NA; j_gene: TRBJ2-6; CDR3aa: CASSRKDSFSGANVLTF; CDR3nt: TGTGCCAGCAGTAGAAAGGACAGCTTCTCTGGGGCCAACGTCCTGACTTTC
v_gene: TRBV2; abundance: NA; d_gene: TRBD2; j_gene: TRBJ2-1; CDR3aa: CASRVLADEQFF; CDR3nt: TGTGCCAGCAGGGTACTAGCGGATGAGCAGTTCTTC
v_gene: TRBV7-3; abundance: many; d_gene: TRBD2; j_gene: TRBJ2-3; CDR3aa: CASSLGLAGDTQYF; CDR3nt: TGTGCCAGCAGCTTAGGACTAGCGGGAGATACGCAGTATTTT
v_gene: TRBV7-8; abundance: many; d_gene: NA; j_gene: TRBJ2-3; CDR3aa: CASSLASWTSTDTQYF; CDR3nt: TGTGCCAGCAGCTTAGCGAGCTGGACGAGCACAGATACGCAGTATTTT